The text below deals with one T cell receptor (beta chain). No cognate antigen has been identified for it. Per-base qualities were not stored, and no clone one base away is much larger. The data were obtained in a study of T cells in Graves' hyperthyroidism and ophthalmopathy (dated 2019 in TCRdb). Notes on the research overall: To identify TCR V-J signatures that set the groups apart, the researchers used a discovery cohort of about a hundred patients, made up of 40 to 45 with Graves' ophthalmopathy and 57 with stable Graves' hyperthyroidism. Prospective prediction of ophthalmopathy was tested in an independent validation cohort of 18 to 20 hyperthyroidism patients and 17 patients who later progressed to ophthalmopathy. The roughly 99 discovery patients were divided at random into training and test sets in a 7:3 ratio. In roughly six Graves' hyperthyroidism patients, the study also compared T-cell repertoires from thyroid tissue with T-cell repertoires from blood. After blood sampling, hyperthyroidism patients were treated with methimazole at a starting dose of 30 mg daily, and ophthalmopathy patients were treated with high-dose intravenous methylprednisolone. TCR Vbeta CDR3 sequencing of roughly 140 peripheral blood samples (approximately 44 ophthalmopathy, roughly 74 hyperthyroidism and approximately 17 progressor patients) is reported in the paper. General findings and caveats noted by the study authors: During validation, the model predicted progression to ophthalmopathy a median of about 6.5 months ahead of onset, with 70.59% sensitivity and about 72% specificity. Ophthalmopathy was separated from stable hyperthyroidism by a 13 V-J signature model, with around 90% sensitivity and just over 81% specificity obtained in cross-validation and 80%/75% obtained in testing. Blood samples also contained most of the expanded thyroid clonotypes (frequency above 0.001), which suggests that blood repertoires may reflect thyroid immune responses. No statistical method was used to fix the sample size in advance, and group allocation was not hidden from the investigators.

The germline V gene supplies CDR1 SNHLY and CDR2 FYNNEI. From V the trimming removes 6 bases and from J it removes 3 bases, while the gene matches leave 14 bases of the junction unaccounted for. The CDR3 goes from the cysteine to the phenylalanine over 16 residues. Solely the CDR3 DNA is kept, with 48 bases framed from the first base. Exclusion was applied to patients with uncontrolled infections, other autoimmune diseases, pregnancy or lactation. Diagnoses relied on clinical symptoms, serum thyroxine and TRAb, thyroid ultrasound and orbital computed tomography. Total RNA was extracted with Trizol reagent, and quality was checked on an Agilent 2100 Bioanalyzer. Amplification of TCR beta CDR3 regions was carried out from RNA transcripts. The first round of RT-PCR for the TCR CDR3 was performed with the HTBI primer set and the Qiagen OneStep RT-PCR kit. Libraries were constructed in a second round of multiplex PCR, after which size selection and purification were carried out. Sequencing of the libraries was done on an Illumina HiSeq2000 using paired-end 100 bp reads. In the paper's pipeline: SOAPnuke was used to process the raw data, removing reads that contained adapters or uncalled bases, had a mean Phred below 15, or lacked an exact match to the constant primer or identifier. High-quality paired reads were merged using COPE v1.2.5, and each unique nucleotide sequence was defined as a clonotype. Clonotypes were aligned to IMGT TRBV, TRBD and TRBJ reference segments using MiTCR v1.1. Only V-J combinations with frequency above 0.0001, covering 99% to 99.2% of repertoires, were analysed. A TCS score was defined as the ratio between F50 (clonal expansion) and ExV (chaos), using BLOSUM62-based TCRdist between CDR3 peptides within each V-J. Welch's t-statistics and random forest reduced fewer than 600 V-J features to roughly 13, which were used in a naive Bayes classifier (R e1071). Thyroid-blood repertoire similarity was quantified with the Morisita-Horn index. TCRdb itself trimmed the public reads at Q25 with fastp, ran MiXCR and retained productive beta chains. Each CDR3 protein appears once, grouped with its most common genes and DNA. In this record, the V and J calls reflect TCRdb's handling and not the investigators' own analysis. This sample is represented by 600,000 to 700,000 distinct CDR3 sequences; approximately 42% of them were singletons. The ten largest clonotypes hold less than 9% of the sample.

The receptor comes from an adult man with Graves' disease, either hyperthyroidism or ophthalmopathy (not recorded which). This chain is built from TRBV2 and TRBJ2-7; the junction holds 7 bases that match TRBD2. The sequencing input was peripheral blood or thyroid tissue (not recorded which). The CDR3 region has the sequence CASSLGSGLRLYEQYF. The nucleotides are TGTGCCAGCAGCTTAGGTAGCGGGCTTCGCCTCTACGAGCAGTACTTC.